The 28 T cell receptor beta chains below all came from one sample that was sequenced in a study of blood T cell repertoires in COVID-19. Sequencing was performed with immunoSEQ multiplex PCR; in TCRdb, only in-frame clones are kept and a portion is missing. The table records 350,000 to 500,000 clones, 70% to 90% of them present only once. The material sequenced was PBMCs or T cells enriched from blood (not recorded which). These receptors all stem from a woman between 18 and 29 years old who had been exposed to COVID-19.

The CDR3 here is CAISESPQGAKETQYF. CDR3 sequence (DNA): TGTGCCATCAGTGAGTCTCCCCAGGGGGCTAAAGAGACCCAGTACTTC. This chain uses TRBV10-3 with TRBJ2-5; TRBD1 matches 8 bases. J lost 3 bases, V lost 0 bases, and 6 bases had no gene match. This CDR3 is built from 16 residues. Germline V gene lookup returns CDR1 ENHRY and CDR2 SYGVKD.

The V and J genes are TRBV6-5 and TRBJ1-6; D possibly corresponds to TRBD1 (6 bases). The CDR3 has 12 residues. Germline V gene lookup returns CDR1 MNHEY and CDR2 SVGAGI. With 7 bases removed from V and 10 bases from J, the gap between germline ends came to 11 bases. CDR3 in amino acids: CASNSGDSPLHF. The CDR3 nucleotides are TGTGCCAGCAACTCAGGGGACTCACCCCTCCACTTT.

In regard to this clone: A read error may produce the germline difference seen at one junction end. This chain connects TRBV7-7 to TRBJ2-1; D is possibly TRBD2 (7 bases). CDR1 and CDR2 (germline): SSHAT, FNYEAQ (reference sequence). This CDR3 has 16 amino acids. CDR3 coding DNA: TGTGCTAGCAGCTTATCGGGGGGCAGCTCCTACAATGAGCAGTTCTTC. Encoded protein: CASSLSGGSSYNEQFF.

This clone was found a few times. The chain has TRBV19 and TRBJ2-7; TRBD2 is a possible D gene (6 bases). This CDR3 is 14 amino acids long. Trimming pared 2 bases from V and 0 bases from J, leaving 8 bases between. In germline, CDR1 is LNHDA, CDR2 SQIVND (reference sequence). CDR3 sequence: CASSILASSYEQYF. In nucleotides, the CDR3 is TGTGCCAGTAGTATACTAGCGAGCTCCTACGAGCAGTACTTC.

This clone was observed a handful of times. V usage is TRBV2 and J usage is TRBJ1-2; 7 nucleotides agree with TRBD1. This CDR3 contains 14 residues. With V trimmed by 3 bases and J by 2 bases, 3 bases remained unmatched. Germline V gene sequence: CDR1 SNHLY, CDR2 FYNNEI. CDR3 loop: CASSDDRVNYGYTF. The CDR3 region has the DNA TGTGCCAGCAGTGACGACAGGGTAAACTATGGCTACACCTTC.

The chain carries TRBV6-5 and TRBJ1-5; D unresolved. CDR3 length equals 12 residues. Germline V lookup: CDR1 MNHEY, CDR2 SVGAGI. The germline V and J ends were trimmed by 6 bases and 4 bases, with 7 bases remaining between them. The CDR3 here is CASSRTNQPQHF. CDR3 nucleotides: TGTGCCAGCAGCCGCACTAATCAGCCCCAGCATTTT.

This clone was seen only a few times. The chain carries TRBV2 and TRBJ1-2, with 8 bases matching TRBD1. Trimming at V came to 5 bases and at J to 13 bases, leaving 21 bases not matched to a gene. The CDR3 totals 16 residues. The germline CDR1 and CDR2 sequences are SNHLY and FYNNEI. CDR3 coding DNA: TGTGCCAGCAGTTCGGCCCCGACCGGGACAGGAGGGGCCGGCACCTTC. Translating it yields CASSSAPTGTGGAGTF. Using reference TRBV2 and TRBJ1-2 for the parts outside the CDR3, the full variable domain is EPEVTQTPSHQVTQMGQEVILRCVPISNHLYFYWYRQILGQKVEFLVSFYNNEISEKSEIFDDQFSVERPDGSNFTLKIRSTKLEDSAMYFCASSSAPTGTGGAGTFGSGTRLTVV.

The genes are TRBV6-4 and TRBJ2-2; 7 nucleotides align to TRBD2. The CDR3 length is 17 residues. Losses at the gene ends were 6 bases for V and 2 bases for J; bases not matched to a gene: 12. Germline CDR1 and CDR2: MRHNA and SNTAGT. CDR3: CASSERHRDYNTGELFF. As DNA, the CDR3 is TGTGCCAGCAGCGAAAGACACCGGGACTACAACACCGGGGAGCTGTTTTTT.

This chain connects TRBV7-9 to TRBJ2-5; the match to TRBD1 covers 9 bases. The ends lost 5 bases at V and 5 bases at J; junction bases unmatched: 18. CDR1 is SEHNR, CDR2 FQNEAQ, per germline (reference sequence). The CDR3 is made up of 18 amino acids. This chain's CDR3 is CASSLRAGTGKGAETQYF. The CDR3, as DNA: TGTGCCAGCAGCCTTCGAGCCGGGACAGGGAAAGGAGCGGAGACCCAGTACTTC.

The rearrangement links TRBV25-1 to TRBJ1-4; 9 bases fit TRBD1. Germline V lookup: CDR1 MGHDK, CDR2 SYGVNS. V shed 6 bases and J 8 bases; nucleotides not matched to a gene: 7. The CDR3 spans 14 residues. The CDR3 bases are TGTGCCAGCAGCCTGGGACAGGGAGGCGAAAAACTGTTTTTT. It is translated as CASSLGQGGEKLFF.

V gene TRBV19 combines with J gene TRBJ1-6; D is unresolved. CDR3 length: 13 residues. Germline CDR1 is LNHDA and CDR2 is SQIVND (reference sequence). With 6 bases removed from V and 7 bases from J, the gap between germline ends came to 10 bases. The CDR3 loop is CASRTEPNSPLHF. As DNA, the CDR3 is TGTGCCAGTAGGACGGAGCCGAATTCACCCCTCCACTTT. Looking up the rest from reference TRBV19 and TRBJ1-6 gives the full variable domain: DGGITQSPKYLFRKEGQNVTLSCEQNLNHDAMYWYRQDPGQGLRLIYYSQIVNDFQKGDIAEGYSVSREKKESFPLTVTSAQKNPTAFYLCASRTEPNSPLHFGNGTRLTVT.

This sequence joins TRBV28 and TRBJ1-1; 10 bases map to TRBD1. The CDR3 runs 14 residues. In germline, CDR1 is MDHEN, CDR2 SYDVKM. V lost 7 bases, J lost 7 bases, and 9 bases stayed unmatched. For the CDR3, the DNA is TGTGCCAGCACCCCACAGGACAGGGGGGGTGAAGCTTTCTTT. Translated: CASTPQDRGGEAFF.

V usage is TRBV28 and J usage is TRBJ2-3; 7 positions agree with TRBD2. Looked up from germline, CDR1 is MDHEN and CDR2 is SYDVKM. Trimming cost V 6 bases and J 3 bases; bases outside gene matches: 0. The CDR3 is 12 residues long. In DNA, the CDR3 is TGTGCCAGCAGGGGGGGGACAGATACGCAGTATTTT. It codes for CASRGGTDTQYF.

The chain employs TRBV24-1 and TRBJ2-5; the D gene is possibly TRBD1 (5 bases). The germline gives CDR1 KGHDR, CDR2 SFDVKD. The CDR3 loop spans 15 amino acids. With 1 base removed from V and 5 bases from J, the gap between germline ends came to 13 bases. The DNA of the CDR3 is TGTGCCACCAGTGATTTTTTGCAGGGAAGGGAGACCCAGTACTTC. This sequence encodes CATSDFLQGRETQYF.

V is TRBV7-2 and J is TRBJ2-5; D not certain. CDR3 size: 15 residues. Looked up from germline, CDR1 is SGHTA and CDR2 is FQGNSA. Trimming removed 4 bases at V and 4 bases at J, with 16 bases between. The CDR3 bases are TGTGCCAGCAGCTCCCTGCGGCAATCCACAGAGACCCAGTACTTC. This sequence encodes CASSSLRQSTETQYF.

The CDR3 loop is CATSSLQGADQPQHF. The CDR3 coding sequence is TGTGCCACCAGCAGCCTACAGGGGGCGGATCAGCCCCAGCATTTT. The chain recombines TRBV15 with TRBJ1-5; 9 bases map to TRBD1. V was clipped by 3 bases and J by 5 bases; unmatched bases: 5. The germline V gene encodes CDR1 LNHNV and CDR2 YYDKDF (reference sequence). This CDR3 comprises 15 residues. The entire variable domain, with the rest obtained from reference TRBV15 and TRBJ1-5, is as follows: DAMVIQNPRYQVTQFGKPVTLSCSQTLNHNVMYWYQQKSSQAPKLLFHYYDKDFNNEADTPDNFQSRRPNTSFCFLDIRSPGLGDTAMYLCATSSLQGADQPQHFGDGTRLSIL.

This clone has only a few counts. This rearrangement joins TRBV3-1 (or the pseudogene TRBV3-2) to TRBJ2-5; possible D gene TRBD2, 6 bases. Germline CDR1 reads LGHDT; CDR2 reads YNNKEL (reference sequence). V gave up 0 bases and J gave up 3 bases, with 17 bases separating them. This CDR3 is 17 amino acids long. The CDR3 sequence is CASSQEDSGELEETQYF. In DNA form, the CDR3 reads TGTGCCAGCAGCCAAGAGGATAGCGGCGAATTGGAAGAGACCCAGTACTTC.

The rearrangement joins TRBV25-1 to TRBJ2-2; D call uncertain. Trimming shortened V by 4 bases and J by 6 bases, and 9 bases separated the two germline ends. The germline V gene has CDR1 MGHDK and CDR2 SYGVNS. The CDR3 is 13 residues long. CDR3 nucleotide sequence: TGTGCCAGCAGTGGGTCTAGTTCCGGGGAGCTGTTTTTT. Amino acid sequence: CASSGSSSGELFF.

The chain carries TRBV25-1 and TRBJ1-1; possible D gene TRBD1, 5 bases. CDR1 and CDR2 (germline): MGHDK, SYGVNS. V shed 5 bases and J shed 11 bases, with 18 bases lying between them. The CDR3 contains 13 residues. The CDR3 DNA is TGTGCCAGCAGTTCCCCCGGGACTCCGGGTGCTTTCTTT. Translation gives CASSSPGTPGAFF.

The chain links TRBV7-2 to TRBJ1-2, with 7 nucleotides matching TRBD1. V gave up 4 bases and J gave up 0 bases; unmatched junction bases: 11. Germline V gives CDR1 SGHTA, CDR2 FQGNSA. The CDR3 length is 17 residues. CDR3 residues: CASSSRDSRLANYGYTF. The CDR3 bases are TGTGCCAGCAGCTCTCGGGACAGCAGACTAGCTAACTATGGCTACACCTTC.

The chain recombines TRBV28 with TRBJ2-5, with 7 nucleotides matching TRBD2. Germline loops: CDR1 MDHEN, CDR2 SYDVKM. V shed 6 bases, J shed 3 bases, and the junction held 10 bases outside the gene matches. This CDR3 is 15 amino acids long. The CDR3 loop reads CASREPGAGKETQYF. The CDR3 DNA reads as TGTGCCAGCAGGGAACCCGGAGCGGGAAAAGAGACCCAGTACTTC.

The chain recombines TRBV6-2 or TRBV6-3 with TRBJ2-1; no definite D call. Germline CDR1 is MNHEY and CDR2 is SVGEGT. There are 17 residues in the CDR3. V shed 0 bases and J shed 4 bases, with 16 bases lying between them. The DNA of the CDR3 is TGTGCCAGCAGTTACTCGAGTGTGACACCCCAGTACAATGAGCAGTTCTTC. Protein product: CASSYSSVTPQYNEQFF.

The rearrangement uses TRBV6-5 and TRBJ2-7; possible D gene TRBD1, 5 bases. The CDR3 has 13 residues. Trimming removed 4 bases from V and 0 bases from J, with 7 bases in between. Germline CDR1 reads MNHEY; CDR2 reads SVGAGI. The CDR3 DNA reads TGTGCCAGCAGTTCGGACACCTCCTACGAGCAGTACTTC. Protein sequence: CASSSDTSYEQYF.

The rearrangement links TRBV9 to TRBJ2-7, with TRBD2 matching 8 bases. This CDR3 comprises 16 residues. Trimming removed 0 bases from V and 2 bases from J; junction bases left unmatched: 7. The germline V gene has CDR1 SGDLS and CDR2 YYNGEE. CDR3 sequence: CASSVGPASGPYEQYF. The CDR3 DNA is TGTGCCAGCAGCGTAGGCCCGGCTAGCGGGCCCTACGAGCAGTACTTC.

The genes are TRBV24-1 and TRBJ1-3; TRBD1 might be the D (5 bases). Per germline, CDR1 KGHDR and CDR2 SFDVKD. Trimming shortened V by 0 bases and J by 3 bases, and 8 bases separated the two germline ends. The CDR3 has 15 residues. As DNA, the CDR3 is TGTGCCACCAGTGATTTGCATGACAGTGGAAACACCATATATTTT. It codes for CATSDLHDSGNTIYF.

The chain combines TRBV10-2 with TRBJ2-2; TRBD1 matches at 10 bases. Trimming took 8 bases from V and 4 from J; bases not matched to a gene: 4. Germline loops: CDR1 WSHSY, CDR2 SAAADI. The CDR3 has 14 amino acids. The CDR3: CASRGTGATGELFF. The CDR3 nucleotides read TGCGCCAGCCGGGGGACAGGGGCCACCGGGGAGCTGTTTTTT.

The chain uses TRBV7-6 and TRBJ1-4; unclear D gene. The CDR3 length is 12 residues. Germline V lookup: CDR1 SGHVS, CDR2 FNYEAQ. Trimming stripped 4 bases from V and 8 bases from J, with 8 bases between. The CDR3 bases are TGTGCCAGCAGCTCGGGAGGGGAAAAACTGTTTTTT. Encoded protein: CASSSGGEKLFF.

The CDR3, as DNA: TGCAGCGTTGAGGGGGGGAAGAACACTGAAGCTTTCTTT. This codes for CSVEGGKNTEAFF. The rearrangement joins TRBV29-1 to TRBJ1-1; D is possibly TRBD1 (5 bases). The CDR3 contains 13 residues. Germline V gene lookup returns CDR1 SQVTM and CDR2 ANQGSEA. With 3 bases removed from V and 1 base from J, the gap between germline ends came to 9 bases.